The present TCR beta chain was sequenced within a study of T-cell memory formation after mild COVID-19. Study-level findings and limits: Later expanders leaned CD4+, whereas clones that contracted between day 15 and 85 were balanced CD4/CD8. Unconfirmed was the SARS-CoV-2 specificity of second-wave clones that peaked on day 37.

A remark on this clonotype: Its target is not known.

TCR alpha and TCR beta cDNA libraries carrying sample barcodes and UMIs were produced by 5'RACE using constant-segment primers. Via MiXCR, TCRdb re-called the 5' RACE reads, giving one row per CDR3 protein. The data hold roughly 620,000 distinct CDR3 sequences, with approximately 19% observed a single time. CDR1 MGHDK and CDR2 SYGVNS come from the germline V gene. This CDR3 region has 16 residues. The ends were cut back, 3 bases at V and 1 base at J, with 14 bases in the middle. Material for sequencing was PBMCs or a T cell subset sorted from them (not recorded which). The chain is built from TRBV25-1 and TRBJ2-3, with TRBD2 as a possible D gene (6 bases). This clonotype originated in an adult woman who had mild COVID-19 (a few samples of this study predate the infection). Cell type and time point are not known. The CDR3 DNA is TGTGCCAGCAGTGACCCCTCGGAGGGTCGCACAGATACGCAGTATTTT. This translates into CASSDPSEGRTDTQYF.